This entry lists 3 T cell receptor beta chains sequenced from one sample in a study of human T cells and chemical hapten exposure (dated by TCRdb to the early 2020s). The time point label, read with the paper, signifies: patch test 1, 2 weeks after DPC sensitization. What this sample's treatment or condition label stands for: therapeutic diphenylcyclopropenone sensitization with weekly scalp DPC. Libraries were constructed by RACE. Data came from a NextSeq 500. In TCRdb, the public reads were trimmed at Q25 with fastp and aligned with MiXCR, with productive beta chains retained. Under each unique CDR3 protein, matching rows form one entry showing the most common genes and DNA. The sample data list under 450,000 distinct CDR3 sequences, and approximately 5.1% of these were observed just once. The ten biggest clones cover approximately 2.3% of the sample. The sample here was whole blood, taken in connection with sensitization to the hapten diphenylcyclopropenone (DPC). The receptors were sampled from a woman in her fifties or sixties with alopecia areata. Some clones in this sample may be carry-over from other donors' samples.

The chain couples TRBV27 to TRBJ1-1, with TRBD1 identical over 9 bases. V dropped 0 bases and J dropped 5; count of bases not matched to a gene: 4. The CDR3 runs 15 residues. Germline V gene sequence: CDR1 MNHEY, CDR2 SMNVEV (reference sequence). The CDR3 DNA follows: TGTGCCAGCAGTTTATCCGTGACAGGGGGAACTGAAGCTTTCTTT. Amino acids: CASSLSVTGGTEAFF.

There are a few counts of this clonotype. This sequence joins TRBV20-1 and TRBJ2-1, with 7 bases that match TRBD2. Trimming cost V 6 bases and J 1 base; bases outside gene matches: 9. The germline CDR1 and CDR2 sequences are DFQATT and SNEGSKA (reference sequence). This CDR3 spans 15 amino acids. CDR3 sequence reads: CSAESGVRSYNEQFF. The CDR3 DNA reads TGCAGTGCCGAAAGCGGGGTCAGGTCCTACAATGAGCAGTTCTTC.

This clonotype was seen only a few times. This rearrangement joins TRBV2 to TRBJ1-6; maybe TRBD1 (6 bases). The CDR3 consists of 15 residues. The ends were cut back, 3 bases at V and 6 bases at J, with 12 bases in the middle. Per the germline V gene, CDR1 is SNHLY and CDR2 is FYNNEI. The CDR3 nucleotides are TGTGCCAGCAGTGACGGACAGACCATTAATTCACCCCTCCACTTT. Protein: CASSDGQTINSPLHF.